The text below deals with one T cell receptor (beta chain). TCRdb ran MiXCR on the RT-PCR reads and lists one entry per CDR3 protein. Of 550,000 to 750,000 distinct CDR3 sequences listed, 14% were seen once; the top ten hold roughly 3.9%. Between the trimmed V and J ends, which lost 8 bases and 5 bases, there was a span of 15 bases. This CDR3 is built from 14 residues. Germline V lookup: CDR1 SGHVS, CDR2 FNYEAQ. This rearrangement joins TRBV7-6 to TRBJ2-2, with D maybe TRBD1 (7 bases). This sequence originates from a female donor in good health, serving as a healthy control. Input material: memory CD4+ T cells from blood. The CDR3, as DNA: TGTGCCAGCGGCCCAGGGGGGCGGACCGGGGAGCTGTTTTTT. This translates into CASGPGGRTGELFF. The complete variable domain, with remaining parts taken from reference TRBV7-6 and TRBJ2-2, reads GAGVSQSPRYKVTKRGQDVALRCDPISGHVSLYWYRQALGQGPEFLTYFNYEAQQDKSGLPNDRFSAERPEGSISTLTIQRTEQRDSAMYRCASGPGGRTGELFFGEGSRLTVL.